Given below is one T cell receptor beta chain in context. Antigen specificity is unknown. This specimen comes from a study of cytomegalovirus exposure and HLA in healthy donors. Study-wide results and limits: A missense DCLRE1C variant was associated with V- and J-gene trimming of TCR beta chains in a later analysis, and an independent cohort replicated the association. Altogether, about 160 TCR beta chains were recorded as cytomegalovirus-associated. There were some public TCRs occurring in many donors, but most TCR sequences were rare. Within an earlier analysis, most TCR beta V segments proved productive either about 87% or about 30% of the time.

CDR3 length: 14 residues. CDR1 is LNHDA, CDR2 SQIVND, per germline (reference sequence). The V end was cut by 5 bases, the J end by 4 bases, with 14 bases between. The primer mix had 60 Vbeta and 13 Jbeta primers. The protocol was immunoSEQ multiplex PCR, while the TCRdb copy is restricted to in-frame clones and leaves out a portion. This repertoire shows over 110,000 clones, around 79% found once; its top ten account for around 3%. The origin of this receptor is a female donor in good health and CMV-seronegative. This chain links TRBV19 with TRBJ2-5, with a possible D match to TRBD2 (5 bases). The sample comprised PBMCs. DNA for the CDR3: TGTGCCAGTAGTCCCCGGGGAAGTATAGAGACCCAGTACTTC. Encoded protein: CASSPRGSIETQYF.